These 8 T cell receptor beta chains share one sample of origin, sequenced in a study of technical replicates of blood from a few donors. Assay: immunoSEQ multiplex PCR; the TCRdb copy retains only in-frame clones and omits some. Here the sample spans over 65,000 clones, over 85% being singletons. Material: T cells isolated from PBMCs. The receptors come from a human donor in good health.

The chain has TRBV5-4 and TRBJ1-2; tentative D call: TRBD1 (5 bases). Between the trimmed V and J ends, which lost 0 bases and 8 bases, there was a span of 20 bases. This CDR3 contains 16 residues. The germline V gene has CDR1 SGHNT and CDR2 YYREEE (reference sequence). The CDR3 DNA reads as TGTGCCAGCAGCTTGGTTTCAGGGATCCCAATTGACGGCTACACCTTC. It specifies CASSLVSGIPIDGYTF. The whole variable domain, filled in from reference TRBV5-4 and TRBJ1-2, reads ETGVTQSPTHLIKTRGQQVTLRCSSQSGHNTVSWYQQALGQGPQFIFQYYREEENGRGNFPPRFSGLQFPNYSSELNVNALELDDSALYLCASSLVSGIPIDGYTFGSGTRLTVV.

V usage is TRBV16 and J usage is TRBJ2-3, with 8 bases fitting TRBD1. This CDR3 comprises 16 residues. From germline, CDR1 is KGHSY and CDR2 FQNENV. Trimming took 2 bases from V and 5 from J; bases not matched to a gene: 9. The CDR3 sequence is CASSQGPPGGGDTQYF. The DNA for the CDR3 is TGTGCCAGCAGCCAAGGGCCCCCAGGGGGCGGAGATACGCAGTATTTT.

The V gene is TRBV5-6, the J gene TRBJ2-3, with TRBD1 matching 9 bases. The germline V gene has CDR1 SGHDT and CDR2 YYEEEE. The J segment lost 4 bases and the V segment lost 3 bases, leaving 3 bases of the junction unmatched. CDR3 length: 14 residues. The CDR3 loop is CASSSTGGADTQYF. The DNA of the CDR3 is TGTGCCAGCAGCTCGACAGGGGGGGCAGATACGCAGTATTTT.

This clone has a single count. The chain has TRBV6-5 and TRBJ2-7, with 11 bases matching TRBD2. CDR3 length equals 15 residues. Losses at the gene ends were 4 bases for V and 2 bases for J; bases not matched to a gene: 4. Germline-derived CDR1 and CDR2 are MNHEY and SVGAGI. The CDR3 bases are TGTGCCAGCAGTTTAGCGGGAGGGGCGACCTACGAGCAGTACTTC. Residues: CASSLAGGATYEQYF.

The chain joins TRBV5-4 to TRBJ2-7, with TRBD1 matching over 8 bases. Trimming removed 0 bases from V and 4 bases from J; junction bases left unmatched: 9. CDR1 SGHNT and CDR2 YYREEE come from the germline V gene (reference sequence). The CDR3 runs to 16 residues. DNA of the CDR3: TGTGCCAGCAGCTTGGGGACAGGGCAAATTCGGTACGAGCAGTACTTC. Protein product: CASSLGTGQIRYEQYF.

The J gene is TRBJ1-5, the V gene TRBV30, with D possibly matching TRBD1 (5 bases). Germline V lookup: CDR1 GTSNPN, CDR2 SVGIG (reference sequence). The V gene lost 5 bases and the J gene lost 5 bases, with 16 bases spanning the gap. This CDR3 is 14 amino acids long. The CDR3 loop is CAWDRRRGYQPQHF. The CDR3 coding sequence is TGTGCCTGGGACCGCCGACGGGGGTATCAGCCCCAGCATTTT.

The chain couples TRBV27 to TRBJ1-2; possibly TRBD1 for D (5 bases). Germline assignment: CDR1 MNHEY and CDR2 SMNVEV (reference sequence). Trimming stripped 3 bases from V and 5 bases from J, with 7 bases between. This CDR3 has 12 amino acids. The chain's CDR3 is CASSFGGYGYTF. The DNA of the CDR3 is TGTGCCAGCAGTTTCGGGGGGTATGGCTACACCTTC.

V gene TRBV19 combines with J gene TRBJ1-1; no definite D call. V lost 7 bases to trimming and J lost 6 bases, with 18 bases between them. This CDR3 has 14 amino acids. Germline V gene sequence: CDR1 LNHDA, CDR2 SQIVND (reference sequence). The DNA for the CDR3 is TGTGCCAGTACAAACCGCCGGGTAGGAGCTGAAGCTTTCTTT. Translation gives CASTNRRVGAEAFF. Using reference TRBV19 and TRBJ1-1 for the parts outside the CDR3, the full variable domain is DGGITQSPKYLFRKEGQNVTLSCEQNLNHDAMYWYRQDPGQGLRLIYYSQIVNDFQKGDIAEGYSVSREKKESFPLTVTSAQKNPTAFYLCASTNRRVGAEAFFGQGTRLTVV.